This TCR beta chain was documented in a study of neoadjuvant anti-PD-1 for oral cavity cancer. Study-level background: Around day 43, patients without progression received a fourth nivolumab dose before surgery.

This clone was seen more than once but under ten times. As yet, its antigen is unknown. Patients had HPV-negative, locally advanced oral cavity squamous cell carcinoma. Whole-study findings and limits: Higher pretreatment blood Treg/Th17 ratios correlated with higher pretreatment blood and lower post-treatment tumor TCRbeta clonality. TCR analyses covered only a few patients per response group.

Germline V gives CDR1 MNHNS, CDR2 SASEGT. Trimming removed 2 bases from V and 1 base from J, with 8 bases in between. The CDR3 is 14 amino acids. The table came from immunoSEQ multiplex PCR; TCRdb's copy has only in-frame clones and leaves some out. The sample holds about 15,000 clones; 55% to 65% are singletons and the top ten take about 2.4%. This chain uses TRBV6-1 with TRBJ1-1; a possible D gene is TRBD1 (5 bases). The sequence derives from a person between 35 and 79 years old with oral cavity squamous cell carcinoma. The sequences come from PBMCs, collected before nivolumab (anti-PD-1) treatment. CDR3 bases: TGTGCCAGCAGTGAACAGGGAGGGAACACTGAAGCTTTCTTT. It specifies CASSEQGGNTEAFF.